A selection of T cell receptor beta chains follows, all from one sample in a study of blood T cell repertoires in COVID-19. Libraries were prepared by immunoSEQ multiplex PCR; TCRdb keeps only in-frame clonotypes and omits some of them. The sample includes 70,000 to 95,000 clones, approximately 80% of them seen just once. The sequenced material came from peripheral blood. All receptors derive from a woman in her sixties or seventies with active or convalescent COVID-19. Both conserved end residues are part of each CDR3. A D gene is named only where the DNA matches it firmly. Size is stated for part of the rows, as once, few or many counts, or as a class when the clone is expanded.

J: TRBJ2-7; V: TRBV2; size: .; D: .; DNA: TGTGCCAGCAGTGAAGCCCCCACTCTAGCCTACGAGCAGTACTTC; CDR3: CASSEAPTLAYEQYF
J: TRBJ2-5; V: TRBV11-2; size: .; D: TRBD2; DNA: TGTGCCAGCAGCTTTGGGAGGGCGGGGCAACAAGAGACCCAGTACTTC; CDR3: CASSFGRAGQQETQYF
J: TRBJ1-1; V: TRBV27; size: once; D: TRBD1; DNA: TGTGCCAGCAGTTTAGAGACAGGGGGCAGGGGCACTGAAGCTTTCTTT; CDR3: CASSLETGGRGTEAFF
J: TRBJ2-3; V: TRBV27; size: once; D: TRBD1; DNA: TGTGCCAGCAGTTTTGGGACAGGGAAGGCAGATACGCAGTATTTT; CDR3: CASSFGTGKADTQYF
J: TRBJ1-6; V: TRBV5-1; size: .; D: TRBD1; DNA: TGCGCCAGCAGCTTACAGGGGGTTGGGAATTCACCCCTCCACTTT; CDR3: CASSLQGVGNSPLHF
J: TRBJ2-5; V: TRBV25-1; size: few; D: TRBD2; DNA: TGTGCCAGCAGTGAAGCGGGGGACCACCTTCGGACCCAGTACTTC; CDR3: CASSEAGDHLRTQYF
J: TRBJ1-2; V: TRBV11-2; size: .; D: .; DNA: TGTGCCAGCAGCTTAGACGTCGTCGATTCGAGGGGCTACACCTTC; CDR3: CASSLDVVDSRGYTF
J: TRBJ2-5; V: TRBV28; size: .; D: .; DNA: TGTGCCAGCAGTTTCGGGGGATTAGGACAGGAAGAGACCCAGTACTTC; CDR3: CASSFGGLGQEETQYF
J: TRBJ1-3; V: TRBV2; size: .; D: .; DNA: TGTGCCAGCAGTGAAACAGTCTCTTCCTCTGGAAACACCATATATTTT; CDR3: CASSETVSSSGNTIYF
J: TRBJ1-1; V: TRBV18; size: .; D: .; DNA: TGTGCCAGCTCACCACCCCCAGGCCGATTGAACACTGAAGCTTTCTTT; CDR3: CASSPPPGRLNTEAFF
J: TRBJ2-7; V: TRBV18; size: .; D: .; DNA: TGTGCCAGCTCACCCTCCGCGAGGAGCTCCTACGAGCAGTACTTC; CDR3: CASSPSARSSYEQYF
J: TRBJ2-6; V: TRBV7-9; size: .; D: .; DNA: TGTGCCAGCAGCTTAGCGCGAGGCGGGGCCAACGTCCTGACTTTC; CDR3: CASSLARGGANVLTF
J: TRBJ1-1; V: TRBV28; size: once; D: .; DNA: TGTGCCAGCAGTCCCACGATGATCCCCTATGAAGCTTTCTTT; CDR3: CASSPTMIPYEAFF
J: TRBJ1-6; V: TRBV3-1/TRBV3-2; size: .; D: TRBD1; DNA: TGTGCCAGCAGCTCGGGACAGTTTTATTCACCCCTCCACTTT; CDR3: CASSSGQFYSPLHF
J: TRBJ1-1; V: TRBV11-2; size: .; D: .; DNA: TGTGCCAGCAGCTTAGCCAGTTCAAACACTGAAGCTTTCTTT; CDR3: CASSLASSNTEAFF
J: TRBJ2-7; V: TRBV3-1/TRBV3-2; size: once; D: .; DNA: TGTGCCAGCAGCCTCCAGACGGGCTCCTACGAGCAGTACTTC; CDR3: CASSLQTGSYEQYF
J: TRBJ1-1; V: TRBV28; size: .; D: TRBD1; DNA: TGTGCCAGCAGTTTACAGGGGGCTCTGAACACTGAAGCTTTCTTT; CDR3: CASSLQGALNTEAFF
J: TRBJ1-6; V: TRBV19; size: .; D: TRBD1; DNA: TGTGCCAGTAGTATTGGGACAGGGGGGCGGAATTCACCCCTCCACTTT; CDR3: CASSIGTGGRNSPLHF
J: TRBJ2-3; V: TRBV6-2/TRBV6-3; size: .; D: .; DNA: TGTGCCAGCAGTTACCCCCAGGGGCAGGGGGGTATCGGTACGCAGTATTTT; CDR3: CASSYPQGQGGIGTQYF
J: TRBJ2-1; V: TRBV2; size: .; D: .; DNA: TGTGCCAGCAGTGGTGGGGACTATGAGCAGTTCTTC; CDR3: CASSGGDYEQFF
J: TRBJ2-4; V: TRBV2; size: .; D: .; DNA: TGTGCCACCACCCAGGAGGCGGACATTCAGTACTTC; CDR3: CATTQEADIQYF
J: TRBJ2-5; V: TRBV7-2; size: .; D: .; DNA: TGTGCCAGCAGTTCCCCGGGACTTAGCGAGACCCAGTACTTC; CDR3: CASSSPGLSETQYF
J: TRBJ2-1; V: TRBV9; size: .; D: .; DNA: TGTGCCAGCAGCGTAGATCTTTTCAATGAGCAGTTCTTC; CDR3: CASSVDLFNEQFF
J: TRBJ2-5; V: TRBV28; size: .; D: .; DNA: TGTGCCAGCAGTTTAGGGGACAAGCGAGAGACCCAGTACTTC; CDR3: CASSLGDKRETQYF
J: TRBJ2-1; V: TRBV5-4; size: .; D: TRBD2; DNA: TGTGCCAGCAGCTTGGAGGGGCTAGCGGGCCCTAGGGAGCAGTTCTTC; CDR3: CASSLEGLAGPREQFF
J: TRBJ2-7; V: TRBV7-8; size: .; D: TRBD1; DNA: TGTGCCAGCAGCTTTTACGACAGGGAATACGAGCAGTACTTC; CDR3: CASSFYDREYEQYF
J: TRBJ2-3; V: TRBV19; size: .; D: .; DNA: TGTGCCAGTAGTATAGATCGTCGGGATACGCAGTATTTT; CDR3: CASSIDRRDTQYF
J: TRBJ2-5; V: TRBV7-9; size: .; D: TRBD2; DNA: TGTGCCAGCAGCCCCGGACTAGCGGGGGGGCAAGAGACCCAGTACTTC; CDR3: CASSPGLAGGQETQYF
J: TRBJ2-6; V: TRBV9; size: .; D: TRBD1; DNA: TGTGCCAGCAGCCTCCTCGGGACAGTGCTCTCTGGGGCCAACGTCCTGACTTTC; CDR3: CASSLLGTVLSGANVLTF
J: TRBJ2-1; V: TRBV25-1; size: .; D: TRBD1; DNA: TGTGCCAGCAGTGGAGGACAGGGGGCTTGGTCCGATGAGCAGTTCTTC; CDR3: CASSGGQGAWSDEQFF
J: TRBJ1-1; V: TRBV6-4; size: .; D: .; DNA: TGTGCCAGCAGTCAAATACAGGGTAGCACTGAAGCTTTCTTT; CDR3: CASSQIQGSTEAFF
J: TRBJ1-3; V: TRBV10-3; size: .; D: .; DNA: TGTGCCATCAGTCGTCTTTTGAGCTCCGGAAACACCATATATTTT; CDR3: CAISRLLSSGNTIYF
J: TRBJ2-3; V: TRBV27; size: .; D: .; DNA: TGTGCCAGCAGTCATTTTCCCCTCAGGGTTGGGGTCAGGTATTTT; CDR3: CASSHFPLRVGVRYF
J: TRBJ1-4; V: TRBV15; size: .; D: TRBD1; DNA: TGTGCCACCAGCAGTCCGGGACAGGGTACCGAAAAACTGTTTTTT; CDR3: CATSSPGQGTEKLFF
J: TRBJ1-2; V: TRBV11-2; size: .; D: TRBD1; DNA: TGTGCCAGCAGCCACGGACAGGGGCGGAACTATGGCTACACCTTC; CDR3: CASSHGQGRNYGYTF
J: TRBJ1-1; V: TRBV7-2; size: .; D: .; DNA: TGTGCCAGCAGCCTCAGGGGAGGGTACACTGAAGCTTTCTTT; CDR3: CASSLRGGYTEAFF
J: TRBJ1-2; V: TRBV6-5; size: once; D: .; DNA: TGTGCCAGCAGTTACCCACTCCCAGGGGTTGGCTACACCTTC; CDR3: CASSYPLPGVGYTF
J: TRBJ2-7; V: TRBV5-1; size: .; D: TRBD1; DNA: TGCGCCAGCAGGATCGGGACAGGGCCCTACGAGCAGTACTTC; CDR3: CASRIGTGPYEQYF
J: TRBJ2-3; V: TRBV4-3; size: .; D: TRBD1; DNA: TGCGCCAGCAGCCAAGATGCCTTGGCGGACAGGGGCACAGATACGCAGTATTTT; CDR3: CASSQDALADRGTDTQYF
J: TRBJ1-3; V: TRBV15; size: .; D: TRBD1; DNA: TGTGCCACCAGCCCTCGGACAGGGAGTGGAAACACCATATATTTT; CDR3: CATSPRTGSGNTIYF
J: TRBJ2-4; V: TRBV3-1/TRBV3-2; size: .; D: .; DNA: TGTGCCAGCAGCCAACTAGCGTCGGACCCCAAAAACATTCAGTACTTC; CDR3: CASSQLASDPKNIQYF
J: TRBJ2-7; V: TRBV18; size: few; D: .; DNA: TGTGCCAGCTCACCACTGGACAGCTCCTACGAGCAGTACTTC; CDR3: CASSPLDSSYEQYF
J: TRBJ1-2; V: TRBV6-1; size: few; D: .; DNA: TGTGCCAGCAGTGAGTGGGCAACTCCCATATTCGGCTACACCTTC; CDR3: CASSEWATPIFGYTF
J: TRBJ2-2; V: TRBV10-3; size: .; D: TRBD2; DNA: TGTGCCATCAGCAATTACGTAGCGGGGGGCGGAGGTGCCGGGGAGCTGTTTTTT; CDR3: CAISNYVAGGGGAGELFF
J: TRBJ1-1; V: TRBV6-5; size: .; D: TRBD1; DNA: TGTGCCAGCAGTTTTTGGACAGGGAAGAACACTGAAGCTTTCTTT; CDR3: CASSFWTGKNTEAFF
J: TRBJ1-5; V: TRBV15; size: .; D: TRBD1; DNA: TGTGCCACCAGCAGAGATTATGACAGGGGACCTTTAAGCAATCAGCCCCAGCATTTT; CDR3: CATSRDYDRGPLSNQPQHF
J: TRBJ1-3; V: TRBV2; size: .; D: .; DNA: TGTGCCAGCAGTAGAGCTTCAGGGTTTCTACTTGGAAACACCATATATTTT; CDR3: CASSRASGFLLGNTIYF
J: TRBJ1-2; V: TRBV18; size: .; D: .; DNA: TGTGCCAGCTCCCAAGCACCTAACTATGGCTACACCTTC; CDR3: CASSQAPNYGYTF
J: TRBJ1-4; V: TRBV4-1; size: few; D: .; DNA: TGCGCCAGCAGCCAAAGGACAACCCAGGTCGAAAAACTGTTTTTT; CDR3: CASSQRTTQVEKLFF
J: TRBJ1-1; V: TRBV5-1; size: .; D: TRBD1; DNA: TGCGCCAGCATTCAGGGACAGGGAGGAACTGAAGCTTTCTTT; CDR3: CASIQGQGGTEAFF
J: TRBJ1-1; V: TRBV5-5; size: .; D: .; DNA: TGTGCCAGCAGCTTGCTGACAGAGAACACTGAAGCTTTCTTT; CDR3: CASSLLTENTEAFF
J: TRBJ1-6; V: TRBV28; size: .; D: .; DNA: TGTGCCAGCAGTTTGGGGGCCGGGACGAATAATTCACCCCTCCACTTT; CDR3: CASSLGAGTNNSPLHF
J: TRBJ2-5; V: TRBV18; size: .; D: .; DNA: TGTGCCAGCTCACCCCGAGATCTTCGACTTGGAGCCGAGACCCAGTACTTC; CDR3: CASSPRDLRLGAETQYF
J: TRBJ2-7; V: TRBV18; size: .; D: TRBD1; DNA: TGTGCCAGCTCACCCGACAGGGGGCACTCCTACGAGCAGTACTTC; CDR3: CASSPDRGHSYEQYF
J: TRBJ2-2; V: TRBV18; size: few; D: .; DNA: TGTGCCAGCTCGCGACAGAGTAGCACCGGGGAGCTGTTTTTT; CDR3: CASSRQSSTGELFF
J: TRBJ1-2; V: TRBV11-2; size: .; D: .; DNA: TGTGCCAGCAGTGTTACGGGGGATTGGGTCCATGGCTACACCTTC; CDR3: CASSVTGDWVHGYTF
J: TRBJ2-6; V: TRBV27; size: .; D: TRBD1; DNA: TGTGCCAGCAGTTCCCAGACAGGGCTGATTAACGTCCTGACTTTC; CDR3: CASSSQTGLINVLTF
J: TRBJ1-1; V: TRBV19; size: .; D: .; DNA: TGTGCCAGTAGTATAGATCCCAACAGGCCTTCTGAAGCTTTCTTT; CDR3: CASSIDPNRPSEAFF
J: TRBJ2-1; V: TRBV24-1; size: .; D: TRBD1; DNA: TGTGCCACCAGTGCCATCGGGACAGGGCGTTCCTACAATGAGCAGTTCTTC; CDR3: CATSAIGTGRSYNEQFF
J: TRBJ1-6; V: TRBV2; size: .; D: TRBD1; DNA: TGTGCCAGCAGGGGACCCGGGACAGGGGCGGGAAATTCACCCCTCCACTTT; CDR3: CASRGPGTGAGNSPLHF